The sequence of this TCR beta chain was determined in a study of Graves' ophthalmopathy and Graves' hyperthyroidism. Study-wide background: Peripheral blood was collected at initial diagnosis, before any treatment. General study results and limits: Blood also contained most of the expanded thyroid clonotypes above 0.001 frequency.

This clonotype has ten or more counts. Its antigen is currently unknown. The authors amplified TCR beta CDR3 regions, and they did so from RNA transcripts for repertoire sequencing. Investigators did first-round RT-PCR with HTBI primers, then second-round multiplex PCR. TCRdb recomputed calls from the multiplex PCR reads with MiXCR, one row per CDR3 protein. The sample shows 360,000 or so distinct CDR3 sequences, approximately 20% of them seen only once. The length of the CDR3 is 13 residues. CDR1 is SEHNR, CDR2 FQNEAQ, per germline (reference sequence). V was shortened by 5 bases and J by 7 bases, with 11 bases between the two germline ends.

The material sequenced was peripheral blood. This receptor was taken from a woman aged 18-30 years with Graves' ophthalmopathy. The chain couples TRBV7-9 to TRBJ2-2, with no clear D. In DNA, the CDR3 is TGTGCCAGCAGCAAATACTCTGGCGGGGAGCTGTTTTTT. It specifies CASSKYSGGELFF.